Following are 3 T cell receptor beta chains from one sample sequenced in a study of spatial heterogeneity in lung cancer. As to time point: sample taken at primary tumor resection. TCRdb reprocessed the 5' RACE reads with MiXCR, giving one entry per CDR3 protein. Of approximately 49,000 distinct CDR3 sequences listed, approximately 5% are singletons. The sequencing here drew on PBMCs, taken at surgery. The receptors were sampled from a male donor with early-stage non-small cell lung cancer.

This clonotype was seen ten or more times. The J gene is TRBJ2-3, the V gene TRBV4-2; unclear D gene. The germline V gene encodes CDR1 LGHNA and CDR2 YNFKEQ. The CDR3 has 14 amino acids. V lost 0 bases and J 4 bases, leaving 8 bases between the germline ends. The CDR3 region has the DNA TGTGCCAGCAGCCAAGATCGGCTCTCAGATACGCAGTATTTT. This encodes CASSQDRLSDTQYF.

This clonotype came up many times. This chain uses TRBV20-1 with TRBJ1-4; unclear D gene. Germline V gene sequence: CDR1 DFQATT, CDR2 SNEGSKA (reference sequence). The CDR3 loop spans 12 amino acids. Trimming took off 6 bases at V and 10 bases at J, with 15 bases between the two ends. CDR3 in amino acids: CSALPDEGKLFF. The CDR3 nucleotides read TGCAGTGCCCTCCCCGACGAGGGAAAACTGTTTTTT.

The sample holds many counts of this clonotype. The gene calls are TRBV18 and TRBJ2-7, with TRBD1 matching over 9 bases. Germline V lookup: CDR1 KGHSH, CDR2 LQKENI. The CDR3 has 16 amino acids. J lost 2 bases, V lost 6 bases, and 11 bases had no gene match. For the CDR3, the DNA is TGTGCCAGCTCGTCCGGGACAGGGAATCGCCCCTACGAGCAGTACTTC. It yields the protein CASSSGTGNRPYEQYF. The full variable domain, completed using reference TRBV18 and TRBJ2-7, is NAGVMQNPRHLVRRRGQEARLRCSPMKGHSHVYWYRQLPEEGLKFMVYLQKENIIDESGMPKERFSAEFPKEGPSILRIQQVVRGDSAAYFCASSSGTGNRPYEQYFGPGTRLTVT.